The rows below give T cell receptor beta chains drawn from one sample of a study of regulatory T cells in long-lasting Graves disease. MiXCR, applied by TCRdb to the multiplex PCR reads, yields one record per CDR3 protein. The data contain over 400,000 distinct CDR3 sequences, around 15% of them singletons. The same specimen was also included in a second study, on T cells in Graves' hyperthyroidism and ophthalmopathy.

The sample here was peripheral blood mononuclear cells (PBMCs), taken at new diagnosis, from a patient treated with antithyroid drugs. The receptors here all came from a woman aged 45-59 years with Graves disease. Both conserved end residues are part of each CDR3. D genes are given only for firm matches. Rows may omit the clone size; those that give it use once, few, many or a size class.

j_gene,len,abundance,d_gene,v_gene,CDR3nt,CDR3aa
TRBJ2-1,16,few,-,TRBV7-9,TGTGCCAGCAGCTTACCCTCCTGGAGCTCCTACAATGAGCAGTTCTTC,CASSLPSWSSYNEQFF
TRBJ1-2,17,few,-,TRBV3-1,TGTGCCAGCAGCCAAGAATTAGTAGTTGCGGCCTACGGGGGCTACACCTTC,CASSQELVVAAYGGYTF
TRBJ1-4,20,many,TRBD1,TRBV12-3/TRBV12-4,TGTGCCAGCAGTCGCGCCCCTTGGACAGGGAATTCGCTATGGGGTGAAAAACTGTTTTTT,CASSRAPWTGNSLWGEKLFF
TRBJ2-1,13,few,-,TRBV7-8,TGTGCCAGCAGCTTAGGTGCGGACTCCCTTCAGTTCTTC,CASSLGADSLQFF
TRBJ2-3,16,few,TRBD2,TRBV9,TGTGCCAGCAGCGTCTTGGGCGGGAGAGGAACAGATACGCAGTATTTT,CASSVLGGRGTDTQYF
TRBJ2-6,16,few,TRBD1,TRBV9,TGTGCCAGCAGTGCAGAGGGGGCGCCTGGGGCCAACGTCCTGACTTTC,CASSAEGAPGANVLTF
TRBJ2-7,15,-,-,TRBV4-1,TGCGCCAGCAGCCAAGATGAGTCCCAGCGTCGCGAGCAGTACTTC,CASSQDESQRREQYF
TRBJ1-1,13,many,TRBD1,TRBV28,TGTGCCAGCAGCCAACAGGGGCGCGCTGAAGCTTTCTTT,CASSQQGRAEAFF
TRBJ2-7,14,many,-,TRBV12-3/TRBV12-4,TGTGCCAGCAGTTTAGGGACAAACCCCTACGAGCAGTACTTC,CASSLGTNPYEQYF
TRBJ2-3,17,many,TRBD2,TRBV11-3,TGTGCCAGCAGCCTGGGGACTAGCGGGAGTAGGTCAGATACGCAGTATTTT,CASSLGTSGSRSDTQYF
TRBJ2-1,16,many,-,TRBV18,TGTGCCAGCTCACCGTGGATAGCGGCCACCTACAATGAGCAGTTCTTC,CASSPWIAATYNEQFF
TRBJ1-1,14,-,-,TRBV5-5,TGTGCCAGCAGCTTCGGGTTCATGAACACTGAAGCTTTCTTT,CASSFGFMNTEAFF
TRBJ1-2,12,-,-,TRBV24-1,TGTGCCACCAGTGAAACAGGGTTTGGCTACACCTTC,CATSETGFGYTF
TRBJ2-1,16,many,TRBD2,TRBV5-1,TGCGCCAGCAGCTTGGCCCGGGCTAGCGGGATCAATGAGCAGTTCTTC,CASSLARASGINEQFF
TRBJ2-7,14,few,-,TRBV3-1,TGTGCCAGCAGCCAAGATCCGGGGTCCCACGAGCAGTACTTC,CASSQDPGSHEQYF
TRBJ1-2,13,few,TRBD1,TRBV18,TGTGCCAGCTCCCCGAACAGGGGGAATGGCTACACCTTC,CASSPNRGNGYTF
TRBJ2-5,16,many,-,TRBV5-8,TGTGCCAGCAGCTTGGGGTGGCGGGGACAAGTAGAGACCCAGTACTTC,CASSLGWRGQVETQYF